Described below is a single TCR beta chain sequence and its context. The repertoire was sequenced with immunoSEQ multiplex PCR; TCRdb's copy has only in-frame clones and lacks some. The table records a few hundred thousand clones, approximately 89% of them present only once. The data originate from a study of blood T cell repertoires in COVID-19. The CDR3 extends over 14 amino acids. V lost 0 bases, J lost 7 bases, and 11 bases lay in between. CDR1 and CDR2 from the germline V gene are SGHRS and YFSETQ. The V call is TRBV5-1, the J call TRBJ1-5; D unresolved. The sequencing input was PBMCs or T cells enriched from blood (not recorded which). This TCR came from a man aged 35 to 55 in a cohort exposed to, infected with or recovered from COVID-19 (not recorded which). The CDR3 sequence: CASSLDLGAQPQHF. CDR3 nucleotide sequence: TGCGCCAGCAGCTTGGATCTGGGCGCGCAGCCCCAGCATTTT. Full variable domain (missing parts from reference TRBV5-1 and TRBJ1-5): KAGVTQTPRYLIKTRGQQVTLSCSPISGHRSVSWYQQTPGQGLQFLFEYFSETQRNKGNFPGRFSGRQFSNSRSEMNVSTLELGDSALYLCASSLDLGAQPQHFGDGTRLSIL.